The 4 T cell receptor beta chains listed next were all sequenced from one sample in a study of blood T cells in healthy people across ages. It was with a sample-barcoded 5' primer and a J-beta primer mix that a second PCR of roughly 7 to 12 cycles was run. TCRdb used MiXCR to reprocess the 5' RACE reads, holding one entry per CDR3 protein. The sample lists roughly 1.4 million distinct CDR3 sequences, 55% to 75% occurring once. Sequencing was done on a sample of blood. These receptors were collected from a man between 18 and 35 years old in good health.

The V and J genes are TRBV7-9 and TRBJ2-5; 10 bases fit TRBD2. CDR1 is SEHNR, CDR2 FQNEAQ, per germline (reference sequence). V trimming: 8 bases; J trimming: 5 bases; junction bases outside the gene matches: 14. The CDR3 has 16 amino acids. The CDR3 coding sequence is TGTGCCAGCTTATTGGCTAGCGGGAGTATTGGCGAGACCCAGTACTTC. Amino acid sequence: CASLLASGSIGETQYF.

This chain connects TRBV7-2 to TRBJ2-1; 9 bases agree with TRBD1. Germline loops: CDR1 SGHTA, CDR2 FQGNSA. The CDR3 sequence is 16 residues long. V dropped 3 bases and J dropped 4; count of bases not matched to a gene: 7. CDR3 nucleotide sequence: TGTGCCAGCAGCTTGGCACCGGGACAGGGTTACAATGAGCAGTTCTTC. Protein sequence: CASSLAPGQGYNEQFF.

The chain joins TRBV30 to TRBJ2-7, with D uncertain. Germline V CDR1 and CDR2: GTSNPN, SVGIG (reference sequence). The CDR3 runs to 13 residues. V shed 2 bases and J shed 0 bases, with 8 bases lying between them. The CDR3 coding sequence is TGTGCCTGGAGTCCCTCCAGCTCCTACGAGCAGTACTTC. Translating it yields CAWSPSSSYEQYF.

The CDR3 sequence: CASSFTGGREKLFF. Here the CDR3 DNA reads TGCGCCAGCAGCTTTACAGGGGGCAGGGAAAAACTGTTTTTT. The chain recombines TRBV5-1 with TRBJ1-4, with TRBD1 matching over 9 bases. The germline CDR1 and CDR2 sequences are SGHRS and YFSETQ. Germline trimming cut 2 bases from V and 8 bases from J; bases unmatched to any gene: 4. The CDR3 is 14 amino acids.